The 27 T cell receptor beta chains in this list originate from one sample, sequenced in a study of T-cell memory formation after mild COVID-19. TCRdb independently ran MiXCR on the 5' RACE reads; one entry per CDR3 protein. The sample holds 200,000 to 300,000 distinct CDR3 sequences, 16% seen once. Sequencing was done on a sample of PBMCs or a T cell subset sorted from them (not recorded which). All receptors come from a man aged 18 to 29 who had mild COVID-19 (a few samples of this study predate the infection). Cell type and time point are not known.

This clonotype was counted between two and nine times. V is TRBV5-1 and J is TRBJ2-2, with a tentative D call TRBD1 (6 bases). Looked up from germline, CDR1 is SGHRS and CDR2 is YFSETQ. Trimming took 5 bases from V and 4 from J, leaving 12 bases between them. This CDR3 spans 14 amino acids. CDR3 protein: CASRDSVLTGELFF. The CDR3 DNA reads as TGCGCCAGCAGGGACAGCGTCCTCACCGGGGAGCTGTTTTTT.

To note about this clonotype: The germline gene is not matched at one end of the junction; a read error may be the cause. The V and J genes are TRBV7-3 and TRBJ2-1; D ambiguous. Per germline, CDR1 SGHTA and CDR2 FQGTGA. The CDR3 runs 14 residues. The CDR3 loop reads CASSLNPSNNEQFF. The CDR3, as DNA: TGTGCCAGCAGCTTAAACCCCTCCAACAATGAGCAGTTCTTC.

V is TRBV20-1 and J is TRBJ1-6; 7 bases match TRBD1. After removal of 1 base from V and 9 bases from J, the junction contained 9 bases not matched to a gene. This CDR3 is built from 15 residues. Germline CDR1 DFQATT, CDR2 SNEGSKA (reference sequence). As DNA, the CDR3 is TGCAGTGCTAGAGCCGGACAGGCCATGGGTTCACCCCTCCACTTT. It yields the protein CSARAGQAMGSPLHF.

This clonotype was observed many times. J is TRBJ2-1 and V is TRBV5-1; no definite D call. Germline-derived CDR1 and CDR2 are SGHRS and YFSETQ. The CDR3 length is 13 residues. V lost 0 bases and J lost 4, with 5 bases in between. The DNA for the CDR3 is TGCGCCAGCAGCTTGGGGTGGTACAATGAGCAGTTCTTC. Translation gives CASSLGWYNEQFF.

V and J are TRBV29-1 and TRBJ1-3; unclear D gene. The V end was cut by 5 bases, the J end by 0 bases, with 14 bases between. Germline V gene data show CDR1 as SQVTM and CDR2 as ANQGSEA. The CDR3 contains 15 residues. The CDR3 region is CSVSHSLSSGNTIYF. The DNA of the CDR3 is TGCAGCGTTAGTCACAGCCTTAGCTCTGGAAACACCATATATTTT.

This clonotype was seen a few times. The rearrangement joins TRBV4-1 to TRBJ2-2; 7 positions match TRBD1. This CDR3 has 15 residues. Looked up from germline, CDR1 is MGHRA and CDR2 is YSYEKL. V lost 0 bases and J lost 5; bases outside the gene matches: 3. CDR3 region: CASSQDNRGTGELFF. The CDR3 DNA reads TGCGCCAGCAGCCAAGATAACAGGGGAACCGGGGAGCTGTTTTTT.

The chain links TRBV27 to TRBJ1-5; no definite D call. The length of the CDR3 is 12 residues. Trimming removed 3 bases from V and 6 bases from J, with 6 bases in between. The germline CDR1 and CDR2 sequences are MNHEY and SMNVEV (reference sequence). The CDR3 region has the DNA TGTGCCAGCAGTTTTCACGGTCAGCCCCAGCATTTT. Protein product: CASSFHGQPQHF.

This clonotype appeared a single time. CDR3 coding DNA: TGTGCCAGCAGCCTCGGACGGATGCATCAGCCCCAGCATTTT. It yields the protein CASSLGRMHQPQHF. The V and J genes are TRBV7-9 and TRBJ1-5; D is unclear. V lost 5 bases to trimming and J lost 5 bases, with 13 bases between them. The CDR3 contains 14 residues. Germline V CDR1 and CDR2: SEHNR, FQNEAQ (reference sequence).

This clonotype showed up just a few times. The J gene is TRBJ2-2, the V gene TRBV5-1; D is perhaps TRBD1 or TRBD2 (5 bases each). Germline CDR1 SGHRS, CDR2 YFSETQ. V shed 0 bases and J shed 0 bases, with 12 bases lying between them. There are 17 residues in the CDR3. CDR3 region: CASSLVWGRANTGELFF. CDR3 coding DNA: TGCGCCAGCAGCTTGGTCTGGGGACGAGCGAACACCGGGGAGCTGTTTTTT.

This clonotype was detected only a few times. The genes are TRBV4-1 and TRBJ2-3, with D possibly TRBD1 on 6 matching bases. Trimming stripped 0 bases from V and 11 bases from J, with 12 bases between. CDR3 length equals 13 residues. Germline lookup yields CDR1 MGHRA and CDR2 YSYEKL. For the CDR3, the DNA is TGCGCCAGCAGCCAAGATTCTGGCAGGGGGCAGTATTTT. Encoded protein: CASSQDSGRGQYF.

Here the CDR3 reads CASSQGYKQNQPQHF. The CDR3 coding sequence is TGCGCCAGCAGCCAAGGGTACAAACAAAATCAGCCCCAGCATTTT. This chain links TRBV4-3 with TRBJ1-5, with unresolved D. Germline V lookup: CDR1 LGHNA, CDR2 YSLEER. The CDR3 has 15 amino acids. Trimming took 1 base from V and 4 from J, leaving 11 bases between them.

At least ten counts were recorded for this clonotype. DNA of the CDR3: TGCGCCAGCAGCCAAGATGCGGGGGGCGCGAATGAAAAACTGTTTTTT. This gives the protein CASSQDAGGANEKLFF. V usage is TRBV4-3 and J usage is TRBJ1-4; D may be TRBD1 (6 bases). From germline, CDR1 is LGHNA and CDR2 YSLEER. The ends were cut back, 0 bases at V and 5 bases at J, with 13 bases in the middle. This CDR3 has 16 residues.

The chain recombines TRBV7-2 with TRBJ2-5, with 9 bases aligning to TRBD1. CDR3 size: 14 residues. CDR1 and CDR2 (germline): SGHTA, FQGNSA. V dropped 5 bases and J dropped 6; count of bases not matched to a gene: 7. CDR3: CASSQGQGMKTQYF. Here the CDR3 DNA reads TGTGCCAGCAGCCAGGGACAGGGTATGAAGACCCAGTACTTC.

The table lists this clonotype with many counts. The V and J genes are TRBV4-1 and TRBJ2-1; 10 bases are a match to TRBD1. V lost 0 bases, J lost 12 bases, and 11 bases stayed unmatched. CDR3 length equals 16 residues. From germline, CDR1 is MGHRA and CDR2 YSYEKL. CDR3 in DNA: TGCGCCAGCAGCCAAGATTCGGGGACAGGGGAGGTAGGGCAGTTCTTC. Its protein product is CASSQDSGTGEVGQFF.

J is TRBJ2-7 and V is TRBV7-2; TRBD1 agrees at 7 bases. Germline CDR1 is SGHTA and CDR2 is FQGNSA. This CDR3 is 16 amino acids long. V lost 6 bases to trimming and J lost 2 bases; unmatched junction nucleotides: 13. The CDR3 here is CASRGAGTESPYEQYF. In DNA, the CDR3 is TGTGCCAGCAGGGGAGCCGGGACAGAGAGCCCCTACGAGCAGTACTTC.

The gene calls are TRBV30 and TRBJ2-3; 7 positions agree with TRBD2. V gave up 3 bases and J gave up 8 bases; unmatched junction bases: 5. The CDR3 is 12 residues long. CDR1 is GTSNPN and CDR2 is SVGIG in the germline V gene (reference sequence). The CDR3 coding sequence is TGTGCCTGGAGAAGTACGGGAGGTACGCAGTATTTT. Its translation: CAWRSTGGTQYF.

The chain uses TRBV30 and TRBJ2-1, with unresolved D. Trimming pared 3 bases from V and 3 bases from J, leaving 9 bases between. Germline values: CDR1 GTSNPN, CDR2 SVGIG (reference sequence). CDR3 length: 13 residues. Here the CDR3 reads CAWRHNLYNEQFF. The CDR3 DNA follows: TGTGCCTGGAGACATAATCTCTACAATGAGCAGTTCTTC.

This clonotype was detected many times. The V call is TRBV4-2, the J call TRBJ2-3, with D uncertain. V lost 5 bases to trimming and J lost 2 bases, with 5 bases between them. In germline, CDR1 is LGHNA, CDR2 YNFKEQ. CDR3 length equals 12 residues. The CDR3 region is CASSIVTDTQYF. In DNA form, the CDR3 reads TGTGCCAGCAGCATAGTCACAGATACGCAGTATTTT.

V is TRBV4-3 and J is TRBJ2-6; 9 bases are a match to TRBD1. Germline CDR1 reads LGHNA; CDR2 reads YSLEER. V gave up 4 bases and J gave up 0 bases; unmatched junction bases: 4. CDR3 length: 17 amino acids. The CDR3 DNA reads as TGCGCCAGCAGCCCCGGGACAGGGAGCTCTGGGGCCAACGTCCTGACTTTC. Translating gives CASSPGTGSSGANVLTF.

The CDR3 sequence: CASSLLAGSLYETQYF. For the CDR3, the DNA is TGTGCCAGCAGTTTACTAGCGGGGTCCCTCTATGAGACCCAGTACTTC. V usage is TRBV12-3 or TRBV12-4 and J usage is TRBJ2-5; TRBD2 agrees at 9 bases. The CDR3 has 16 residues. V lost 2 bases and J lost 5; bases outside the gene matches: 9.

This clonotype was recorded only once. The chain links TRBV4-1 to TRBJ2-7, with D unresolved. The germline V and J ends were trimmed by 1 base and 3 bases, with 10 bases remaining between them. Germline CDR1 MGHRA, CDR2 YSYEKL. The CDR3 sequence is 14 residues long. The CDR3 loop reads CASSQGWVDYEQYV. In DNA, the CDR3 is TGCGCCAGCAGCCAAGGGTGGGTTGACTACGAGCAGTACGTC.

The CDR3 coding sequence is TGTGCCAGCAGTCCCCTGGACAGGGGAGTGAACACTGAAGCTTTCTTT. Its protein product is CASSPLDRGVNTEAFF. This chain links TRBV28 with TRBJ1-1; 9 nucleotides align to TRBD1. The ends lost 5 bases at V and 0 bases at J; junction bases unmatched: 7. Germline CDR1 and CDR2: MDHEN and SYDVKM. This CDR3 has 16 residues. The full variable domain, its missing parts supplied by reference TRBV28 and TRBJ1-1, is DVKVTQSSRYLVKRTGEKVFLECVQDMDHENMFWYRQDPGLGLRLIYFSYDVKMKEKGDIPEGYSVSREKKERFSLILESASTNQTSMYLCASSPLDRGVNTEAFFGQGTRLTVV.

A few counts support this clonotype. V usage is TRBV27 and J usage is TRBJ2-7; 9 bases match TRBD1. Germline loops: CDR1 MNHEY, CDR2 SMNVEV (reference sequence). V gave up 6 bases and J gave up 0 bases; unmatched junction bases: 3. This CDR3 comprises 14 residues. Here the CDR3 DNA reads TGTGCCAGCAGATTGACAGGGGGCTCCTACGAGCAGTACGTC. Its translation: CASRLTGGSYEQYV.

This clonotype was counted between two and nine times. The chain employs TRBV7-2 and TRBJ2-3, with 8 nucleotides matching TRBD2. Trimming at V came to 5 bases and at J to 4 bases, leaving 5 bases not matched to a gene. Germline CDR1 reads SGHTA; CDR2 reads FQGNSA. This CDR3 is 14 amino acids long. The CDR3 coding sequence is TGTGCCAGCAGCCCGGGGGGGACTGCAGATACGCAGTATTTT. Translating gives CASSPGGTADTQYF.

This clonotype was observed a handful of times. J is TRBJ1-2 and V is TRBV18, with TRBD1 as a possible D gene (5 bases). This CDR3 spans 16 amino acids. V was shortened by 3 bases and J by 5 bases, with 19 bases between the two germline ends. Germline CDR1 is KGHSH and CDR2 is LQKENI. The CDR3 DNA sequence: TGTGCCAGCTCACCCCTCCAATCCAGGGAGACTTATGGCTACACCTTC. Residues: CASSPLQSRETYGYTF. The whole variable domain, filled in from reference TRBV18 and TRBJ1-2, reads NAGVMQNPRHLVRRRGQEARLRCSPMKGHSHVYWYRQLPEEGLKFMVYLQKENIIDESGMPKERFSAEFPKEGPSILRIQQVVRGDSAAYFCASSPLQSRETYGYTFGSGTRLTVV.

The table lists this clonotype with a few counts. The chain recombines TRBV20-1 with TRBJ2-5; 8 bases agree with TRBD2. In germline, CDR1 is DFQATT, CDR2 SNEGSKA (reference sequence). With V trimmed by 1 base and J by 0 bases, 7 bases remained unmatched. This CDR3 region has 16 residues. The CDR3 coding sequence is TGCAGTGCTAGAGGGAGGCGGGGGGCGGACCAAGAGACCCAGTACTTC. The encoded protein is CSARGRRGADQETQYF.

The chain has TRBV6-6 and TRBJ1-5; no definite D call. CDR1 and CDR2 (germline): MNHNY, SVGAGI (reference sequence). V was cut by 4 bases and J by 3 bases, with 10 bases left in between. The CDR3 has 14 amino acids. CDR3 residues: CASSFLRDNQPQHF. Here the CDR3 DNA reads TGTGCCAGCAGTTTCTTAAGGGACAATCAGCCCCAGCATTTT.